Presented here are 27 T cell receptor beta chains from one specimen sequenced in a study of OX40 agonist ivuxolimab in advanced cancers. This table comes from immunoSEQ multiplex PCR, and its TCRdb copy is limited to in-frame clones, with some not included. The repertoire has over 90,000 clones, around 89% of them found once; the top ten carry roughly 0.16%. The source material was CD4+ or CD8+ T cells sorted from blood, sampled in a trial of the OX40 agonist ivuxolimab. The receptors come from an adult with an advanced solid tumor such as melanoma, head and neck, liver or kidney cancer.

This clone has a single count. V gene TRBV9 combines with J gene TRBJ1-2; D gene ambiguous. Per the germline V gene, CDR1 is SGDLS and CDR2 is YYNGEE. The CDR3 contains 14 residues. The germline V and J ends were trimmed by 0 bases and 4 bases, with 10 bases remaining between them. CDR3 nucleotides: TGTGCCAGCAGCGTAGTCGACGGACCCTATGGCTACACCTTC. Its protein product is CASSVVDGPYGYTF. Full variable domain (rest looked up from reference TRBV9 and TRBJ1-2): DSGVTQTPKHLITATGQRVTLRCSPRSGDLSVYWYQQSLDQGLQFLIQYYNGEERAKGNILERFSAQQFPDLHSELNLSSLELGDSALYFCASSVVDGPYGYTFGSGTRLTVV.

V and J are TRBV7-9 and TRBJ1-1; D not certain. Germline V lookup: CDR1 SEHNR, CDR2 FQNEAQ (reference sequence). The CDR3 runs to 13 residues. V lost 3 bases to trimming and J lost 1 base, with 6 bases between them. The CDR3 DNA is TGTGCCAGCAGCTTTGCCGAGAACACTGAAGCTTTCTTT. It is translated as CASSFAENTEAFF.

This clone has only a few counts. This chain uses TRBV19 with TRBJ1-5, with D perhaps matching TRBD1 (6 bases). CDR3 length equals 17 residues. Between the trimmed V and J ends, which lost 5 bases and 3 bases, there was a span of 20 bases. The germline gives CDR1 LNHDA, CDR2 SQIVND (reference sequence). The CDR3 DNA reads TGTGCCAGTAGTCTCGGGGTCCAGGGGTTTAACAATCAGCCCCAGCATTTT. Protein product: CASSLGVQGFNNQPQHF.

The rearrangement joins TRBV5-4 to TRBJ2-2; 10 positions match TRBD1. V gave up 4 bases and J gave up 4 bases; unmatched junction bases: 4. The CDR3 is made up of 15 amino acids. Germline CDR1 and CDR2: SGHNT and YYREEE (reference sequence). Here the CDR3 DNA reads TGTGCCAGCAGCGGACAGGGGGTGAGCACCGGGGAGCTGTTTTTT. Its translation is CASSGQGVSTGELFF.

The CDR3 sequence is CASSHLQGKETF. DNA for the CDR3: TGTGCCAGTTCGCATCTCCAGGGAAAGGAAACCTTC. This chain connects TRBV19 to TRBJ1-2; tentatively, D is TRBD1 (5 bases). CDR3 length: 12 residues. Germline CDR1 LNHDA, CDR2 SQIVND (reference sequence). V lost 8 bases and J lost 14, with 21 bases in between.

This clone was detected a few times. The chain uses TRBV14 and TRBJ1-5, with D tentatively TRBD1 (6 bases). V was shortened by 6 bases and J by 7 bases, with 13 bases between the two germline ends. The CDR3 contains 13 residues. CDR1 and CDR2 (germline): SGHDN, FVKESK. The CDR3 reads CASSWGAGQPQHF. CDR3 sequence (DNA): TGTGCCAGCAGTTGGGGGGCGGGACAGCCCCAGCATTTT. The full variable domain, its missing parts supplied by reference TRBV14 and TRBJ1-5, is EAGVTQFPSHSVIEKGQTVTLRCDPISGHDNLYWYRRVMGKEIKFLLHFVKESKQDESGMPNNRFLAERTGGTYSTLKVQPAELEDSGVYFCASSWGAGQPQHFGDGTRLSIL.

The chain carries TRBV6-5 and TRBJ2-7; TRBD1 might be the D (5 bases). This CDR3 contains 15 residues. Germline values: CDR1 MNHEY, CDR2 SVGAGI. V gave up 2 bases and J gave up 3 bases, with 14 bases separating them. The CDR3 loop is CASSYKGSGFYEQYF. CDR3 coding DNA: TGTGCCAGCAGTTACAAGGGGTCAGGGTTCTACGAGCAGTACTTC.

The chain uses TRBV18 and TRBJ2-3; 8 bases agree with TRBD1. Losses at the gene ends were 6 bases for V and 2 bases for J; bases not matched to a gene: 7. The length of the CDR3 is 15 residues. Per germline, CDR1 KGHSH and CDR2 LQKENI. CDR3 sequence reads: CASSRRQGYTDTQYF. In DNA form, the CDR3 reads TGTGCCAGCTCGCGTCGACAGGGGTACACAGATACGCAGTATTTT.

V usage is TRBV19 and J usage is TRBJ2-7, with D unresolved. CDR1 and CDR2 from the germline V gene are LNHDA and SQIVND (reference sequence). V was shortened by 4 bases and J by 3 bases, with 13 bases between the two germline ends. This CDR3 region has 14 residues. CDR3 residues: CASSNVGRHYEQYF. DNA for the CDR3: TGTGCCAGTAGTAACGTCGGCAGACACTACGAGCAGTACTTC.

The sample holds one count of this clone. The chain links TRBV6-1 to TRBJ2-1; D uncertain. V was clipped by 3 bases and J by 9 bases, with 15 bases between them. CDR3 size: 14 residues. The germline CDR1 and CDR2 sequences are MNHNS and SASEGT. The CDR3 nucleotides read TGTGCCAGCAGTGACACAGCTAACATGGGTGAGCAGTTCTTC. Protein: CASSDTANMGEQFF.

CDR3 DNA: TGTGCCAGCAGTTACTCAGAAAGCACAGATACGCAGTATTTT. As protein: CASSYSESTDTQYF. V and J are TRBV6-5 and TRBJ2-3; D remains ambiguous. This CDR3 region has 14 residues. Germline-derived CDR1 and CDR2 are MNHEY and SVGAGI. Trimming took off 0 bases at V and 0 bases at J, with 4 bases between the two ends.

This chain joins TRBV7-8 and TRBJ2-7; no clear D. The CDR3 totals 14 residues. Trimming took 5 bases from V and 4 from J, leaving 15 bases between them. Germline lookup yields CDR1 SGHVS and CDR2 FQNEAQ. The chain's CDR3 is CASSTARVLYEQYF. As DNA, the CDR3 is TGTGCCAGCAGCACCGCTAGGGTTCTTTACGAGCAGTACTTC.

The gene calls are TRBV30 and TRBJ1-2; D gene ambiguous. The CDR3 extends over 10 amino acids. The V gene's germline CDR1 is GTSNPN and CDR2 SVGIG (reference sequence). V dropped 5 bases and J dropped 7 bases, with 8 bases sitting between them. CDR3 protein: CAWGSGGYTF. For the CDR3, the DNA is TGTGCCTGGGGCTCTGGTGGCTACACCTTC. Based on the CDR3 plus reference TRBV30 and TRBJ1-2, the full variable domain is SQTIHQWPATLVQPVGSPLSLECTVEGTSNPNLYWYRQAAGRGLQLLFYSVGIGQISSEVPQNLSASRPQDRQFILSSKKLLLSDSGFYLCAWGSGGYTFGSGTRLTVV.

The genes are TRBV27 and TRBJ1-1, with TRBD1 matching over 8 bases. Per the germline V gene, CDR1 is MNHEY and CDR2 is SMNVEV (reference sequence). The ends lost 6 bases at V and 7 bases at J; junction bases unmatched: 7. The CDR3 has 13 residues. The CDR3 loop is CASSLQGGNEAFF. The CDR3 DNA reads as TGTGCCAGCAGCCTACAGGGGGGGAATGAAGCTTTCTTT.

The rearrangement links TRBV7-9 to TRBJ2-3, with TRBD2 identical over 7 bases. CDR3 length: 18 amino acids. With 5 bases clipped from V and 4 bases from J, the junction kept 18 bases outside the gene matches. Germline assignment: CDR1 SEHNR and CDR2 FQNEAQ (reference sequence). The CDR3 here is CASSPSMGGSGFPDTQYF. CDR3 DNA sequence: TGTGCCAGCAGCCCGTCGATGGGCGGGAGCGGGTTCCCAGATACGCAGTATTTT.

This chain joins TRBV7-7 and TRBJ2-2; no firm D call. The germline gives CDR1 SSHAT, CDR2 FNYEAQ (reference sequence). The ends were cut back, 1 base at V and 4 bases at J, with 10 bases in the middle. The CDR3 runs to 15 residues. Here the CDR3 reads CASSLGRPGTGELFF. DNA for the CDR3: TGTGCCAGCAGCTTAGGGCGTCCGGGCACCGGGGAGCTGTTTTTT. The full variable domain, in which reference TRBV7-7 and TRBJ2-2 provide the parts outside the CDR3, is GAGVSQSPRYKVTKRGQDVTLRCDPISSHATLYWYQQALGQGPEFLTYFNYEAQPDKSGLPSDRFSAERPEGSISTLTIQRTEQRDSAMYRCASSLGRPGTGELFFGEGSRLTVL.

The V gene is TRBV27, the J gene TRBJ2-3; no definite D call. This CDR3 has 13 residues. V was trimmed by 4 bases and J by 0 bases, leaving 5 bases between them. The germline gives CDR1 MNHEY, CDR2 SMNVEV (reference sequence). For the CDR3, the DNA is TGTGCCAGCAGTTCCCCTAGCACAGATACGCAGTATTTT. This encodes CASSSPSTDTQYF.

This clone turned up a few times. This chain uses TRBV7-9 with TRBJ2-7; possibly TRBD2 for D (6 bases). Germline V gene data show CDR1 as SEHNR and CDR2 as FQNEAQ (reference sequence). CDR3 length: 15 amino acids. V was shortened by 2 bases and J by 1 base, with 12 bases between the two germline ends. As DNA, the CDR3 is TGTGCCAGCAGCTTAACCGGGGGAAGGTCCTACGAGCAGTACTTC. Translated: CASSLTGGRSYEQYF.

The chain couples TRBV11-2 to TRBJ2-4; 8 nucleotides align to TRBD2. The germline gives CDR1 SGHAT, CDR2 FQNNGV. After removal of 5 bases from V and 1 base from J, the junction contained 7 bases not matched to a gene. The CDR3 consists of 16 residues. The CDR3: CASSNSGGPAKNIQYF. For the CDR3, the DNA is TGTGCCAGCAGCAATTCGGGGGGGCCCGCCAAAAACATTCAGTACTTC.

The chain couples TRBV28 to TRBJ1-1; TRBD1 might be the D (6 bases). Between the trimmed V and J ends, which lost 6 bases and 9 bases, there was a span of 20 bases. There are 14 residues in the CDR3. Germline V gene lookup returns CDR1 MDHEN and CDR2 SYDVKM. The CDR3 reads CASSLGGMGGKAFF. CDR3 sequence (DNA): TGTGCCAGCAGCTTGGGGGGCATGGGGGGAAAAGCTTTCTTT.

This sequence joins TRBV5-1 and TRBJ1-3; D gene uncertain. The CDR3 runs 16 residues. Germline assignment: CDR1 SGHRS and CDR2 YFSETQ. V was trimmed by 1 base and J by 4 bases, leaving 15 bases between them. This CDR3 reads CASSLWFGSRGNTIYF. CDR3 in DNA: TGCGCCAGCAGCTTGTGGTTTGGGAGCAGGGGAAACACCATATATTTT.

V usage is TRBV6-4 and J usage is TRBJ2-1, with D perhaps TRBD1 or TRBD2 (5 bases each). V shed 3 bases and J shed 9 bases, with 18 bases lying between them. Germline V gives CDR1 MRHNA, CDR2 SNTAGT. The CDR3 is made up of 15 amino acids. CDR3 in DNA: TGTGCCAGCAGTGAGGACGCCATCGGGGCTGGTGAGCAGTTCTTC. Protein: CASSEDAIGAGEQFF.

The table lists this clone with a count of one. The chain uses TRBV20-1 and TRBJ2-3; D remains unclear. The CDR3 contains 10 residues. Germline values: CDR1 DFQATT, CDR2 SNEGSKA (reference sequence). The ends were cut back, 5 bases at V and 10 bases at J, with 10 bases in the middle. The CDR3 region is CSASRPPQYF. The DNA for the CDR3 is TGCAGTGCTTCCCGGCCACCGCAGTATTTT.

The V and J genes are TRBV27 and TRBJ1-4, with TRBD1 matching over 7 bases. Losses at the gene ends were 2 bases for V and 5 bases for J; bases not matched to a gene: 5. CDR1 and CDR2 (germline): MNHEY, SMNVEV (reference sequence). This CDR3 has 15 amino acids. The CDR3 loop reads CASSLTGQQNEKLFF. The CDR3 coding sequence is TGTGCCAGCAGTTTAACGGGACAGCAAAATGAAAAACTGTTTTTT.

The chain is built from TRBV6-6 and TRBJ2-7, with no clear D. CDR1 and CDR2 (germline): MNHNY, SVGAGI (reference sequence). The CDR3 extends over 15 amino acids. V lost 0 bases to trimming and J lost 2 bases, with 11 bases between them. CDR3: CASSYSFVGTYEQYF. As DNA, the CDR3 is TGTGCCAGCAGTTACTCGTTCGTGGGAACCTACGAGCAGTACTTC.

The V gene is TRBV7-9, the J gene TRBJ2-1; no clear D gene. Trimming took off 1 base at V and 2 bases at J, with 6 bases between the two ends. CDR3 length: 14 amino acids. Germline V CDR1 and CDR2: SEHNR, FQNEAQ (reference sequence). The CDR3 sequence is CASSLDSPYNEQFF. The CDR3 nucleotides are TGTGCCAGCAGCTTAGACTCCCCCTACAATGAGCAGTTCTTC.

In DNA, the CDR3 is TGTGCCTGGAGTGTAGGTGGCGGGGAGGGGACCCAGTACTTC. This codes for CAWSVGGGEGTQYF. J is TRBJ2-5 and V is TRBV30, with 7 bases aligning to TRBD2. CDR3 size: 14 residues. After removal of 0 bases from V and 7 bases from J, the junction contained 8 bases not matched to a gene. Germline CDR1 is GTSNPN and CDR2 is SVGIG (reference sequence).